Shown below are 30 T cell receptor beta chains from a single sample sequenced in a study of T cell changes during pregnancy in multiple sclerosis. Generated by immunoSEQ multiplex PCR, the TCRdb table keeps only in-frame clones and is missing some. The repertoire has approximately 60,000 clones, around nine tenths of them found once; the top ten carry about 0.88%. Sequenced here: peripheral blood, sampled before pregnancy. The receptors were sampled from a female donor with multiple sclerosis, enrolled in a pregnancy study.

The chain employs TRBV2 and TRBJ1-6; no clear D gene. CDR3 length equals 13 residues. Trimming stripped 10 bases from V and 9 bases from J, with 16 bases between. The germline CDR1 and CDR2 sequences are SNHLY and FYNNEI. The CDR3, as DNA: TGTGCCACCGAGACAAATATGGGTTCACCCCTCCACTTT. Amino acids: CATETNMGSPLHF.

The chain uses TRBV19 and TRBJ1-6; 7 bases map to TRBD1. The CDR3 is made up of 12 amino acids. The junction had 3 bases not matched to a gene; V was cut back by 9 bases and J by 7 bases. Germline V gene sequence: CDR1 LNHDA, CDR2 SQIVND (reference sequence). In DNA, the CDR3 is TGTGCCAGCCAACAGGGGAATTCACCCCTCCACTTT. Its translation is CASQQGNSPLHF.

This clone was seen only once. The CDR3 bases are TGTGCCAGCAGCACACAGGGGGCTGGGGGGACTGAAGCTTTCTTT. This translates into CASSTQGAGGTEAFF. The rearrangement links TRBV4-2 to TRBJ1-1, with TRBD1 matching over 9 bases. V lost 5 bases, J lost 5 bases, and 9 bases stayed unmatched. Germline CDR1 LGHNA, CDR2 YNFKEQ. CDR3 length equals 15 residues.

This clone was recorded only once. The V call is TRBV7-9, the J call TRBJ2-5; 8 bases match TRBD1. Unmatched junction bases numbered 10, after V lost 5 bases and J lost 2 bases. CDR1 is SEHNR, CDR2 FQNEAQ, per germline (reference sequence). The CDR3 has 16 amino acids. The CDR3 is CASSRLTGGGQETQYF. DNA of the CDR3: TGTGCCAGCAGCCGGCTTACAGGGGGTGGGCAAGAGACCCAGTACTTC.

The CDR3: CASSNRAQGAGNTIYF. The DNA for the CDR3 is TGTGCCAGCAGCAATCGCGCCCAGGGGGCTGGAAACACCATATATTTT. The genes are TRBV21-1 and TRBJ1-3; the listed D gene, TRBD1, was not tested against the DNA. TRBV21-1 is a documented pseudogene. This CDR3 spans 16 amino acids.

V is TRBV4-1 and J is TRBJ1-4; no firm D call. Trimming took off 3 bases at V and 5 bases at J, with 13 bases between the two ends. Germline CDR1 reads MGHRA; CDR2 reads YSYEKL. The CDR3 consists of 15 residues. The CDR3 sequence is CASSQLAGPNEKLFF. The CDR3 region has the DNA TGCGCCAGCAGCCAGTTGGCAGGCCCAAATGAAAAACTGTTTTTT.

The chain carries TRBV7-6 and TRBJ2-1; 7 bases match TRBD1. V lost 0 bases and J lost 0; bases outside the gene matches: 5. Germline lookup yields CDR1 SGHVS and CDR2 FNYEAQ. This CDR3 comprises 17 residues. The DNA of the CDR3 is TGTGCCAGCAGCTTAGCTCGGGCAGGGGGCTCCTACAATGAGCAGTTCTTC. Translation gives CASSLARAGGSYNEQFF.

J is TRBJ2-7 and V is TRBV15, with TRBD1 as a possible D gene (5 bases). CDR3 length equals 13 residues. The V and J ends lost 1 base and 7 bases respectively, with 11 bases between them. The V gene's germline CDR1 is LNHNV and CDR2 YYDKDF (reference sequence). DNA for the CDR3: TGTGCCACCAGCAGAGTATCAGGGAAAGAGCAGTACTTC. Translating it yields CATSRVSGKEQYF.

The rearrangement uses TRBV5-6 and TRBJ2-3, with D hard to call. The CDR3 totals 11 residues. Germline CDR1 reads SGHDT; CDR2 reads YYEEEE. V dropped 0 bases and J dropped 8 bases, with 4 bases sitting between them. The CDR3 bases are TGTGCCAGCAGCTTGGCTACTACGCAGTATTTT. Its protein is CASSLATTQYF.

This chain links TRBV19 with TRBJ1-1; no clear D. CDR1 and CDR2 from the germline V gene are LNHDA and SQIVND (reference sequence). The V and J ends lost 3 bases and 5 bases respectively, with 10 bases between them. The CDR3 runs to 13 residues. The DNA for the CDR3 is TGTGCCAGTAGTATCAAGGCGGGTACTGAAGCTTTCTTT. This gives the protein CASSIKAGTEAFF.

The V and J genes are TRBV7-3 and TRBJ1-1, with a tentative D call TRBD1 (5 bases). V was pared by 3 bases and J by 3 bases, with 23 bases between. Per the germline V gene, CDR1 is SGHTA and CDR2 is FQGTGA. The CDR3 runs 18 residues. CDR3 residues: CASSFWGAGQTKYTEAFF. DNA for the CDR3: TGTGCCAGCAGCTTTTGGGGCGCTGGCCAAACCAAGTACACTGAAGCTTTCTTT. Using reference TRBV7-3 and TRBJ1-1 for the parts outside the CDR3, the full variable domain is GAGVSQTPSNKVTEKGKYVELRCDPISGHTALYWYRQSLGQGPEFLIYFQGTGAADDSGLPNDRFFAVRPEGSVSTLKIQRTERGDSAVYLCASSFWGAGQTKYTEAFFGQGTRLTVV.

The gene calls are TRBV10-3 and TRBJ1-1, with unresolved D. Per germline, CDR1 ENHRY and CDR2 SYGVKD. Between the trimmed V and J ends, which lost 2 bases and 5 bases, there was a span of 12 bases. The CDR3 is made up of 14 amino acids. CDR3: CAISERVGDTEAFF. In DNA, the CDR3 is TGTGCCATCAGTGAGCGGGTTGGCGATACTGAAGCTTTCTTT.

This clone was counted once. Written as DNA, the CDR3 is TGTGCCAGCAGTGACGTCGGGGGGGGTTACAATGAGCAGTTCTTC. It translates to CASSDVGGGYNEQFF. The rearrangement joins TRBV6-4 to TRBJ2-1; 8 bases fit TRBD2. V lost 2 bases, J lost 4 bases, and 4 bases stayed unmatched. This CDR3 comprises 15 residues. CDR1 and CDR2 from the germline V gene are MRHNA and SNTAGT.

This clone was counted between two and nine times. The chain recombines TRBV30 with TRBJ2-2, with D perhaps matching TRBD1 (6 bases). The CDR3 consists of 13 residues. The germline gives CDR1 GTSNPN, CDR2 SVGIG (reference sequence). Trimming removed 3 bases from V and 6 bases from J, with 11 bases in between. CDR3 in DNA: TGTGCCTGGAGCAGGGGCGGTCCCGGGGAGCTGTTTTTT. Translated, it gives CAWSRGGPGELFF.

The V gene is TRBV6-5, the J gene TRBJ1-1; the D gene is possibly TRBD1 (5 bases). V was clipped by 5 bases and J by 7 bases, with 11 bases between them. This CDR3 is built from 12 residues. From germline, CDR1 is MNHEY and CDR2 SVGAGI. The CDR3 DNA is TGTGCCAGCAGTGGGGGGGGTCTTGAAGCTTTCTTT. This encodes CASSGGGLEAFF.

V gene TRBV11-2 combines with J gene TRBJ2-1; 12 positions agree with TRBD1. Trimming removed 5 bases from V and 0 bases from J; junction bases left unmatched: 11. In germline, CDR1 is SGHAT, CDR2 FQNNGV. This CDR3 spans 19 amino acids. The CDR3 sequence is CASSPSGTGGWSSYNEQFF. The CDR3 DNA sequence: TGTGCCAGCAGCCCCTCCGGGACAGGGGGCTGGAGCTCCTACAATGAGCAGTTCTTC.

The genes are TRBV19 and TRBJ2-3, with a weak D call TRBD2 (6 bases). Looked up from germline, CDR1 is LNHDA and CDR2 is SQIVND (reference sequence). The CDR3 has 13 residues. The V and J ends lost 4 bases and 2 bases respectively, with 7 bases between them. The CDR3 DNA reads as TGTGCCAGTAGTAGCGGGATCACAGATACGCAGTATTTT. Amino acid sequence: CASSSGITDTQYF. Filled out from reference TRBV19 and TRBJ2-3, the complete variable domain reads DGGITQSPKYLFRKEGQNVTLSCEQNLNHDAMYWYRQDPGQGLRLIYYSQIVNDFQKGDIAEGYSVSREKKESFPLTVTSAQKNPTAFYLCASSSGITDTQYFGPGTRLTVL.

This chain links TRBV7-3 with TRBJ1-2; 9 bases are a match to TRBD1. Germline V gives CDR1 SGHTA, CDR2 FQGTGA. This CDR3 region has 13 residues. The trim removed 1 base at V and 7 bases at J, leaving 1 base unmatched. The CDR3 DNA reads TGTGCCAGCAGCTTAAGGACAGGGGCTGGCTACACCTTC. Its translation: CASSLRTGAGYTF.

CDR3 in amino acids: CASSLEGYTQYF. The DNA for the CDR3 is TGTGCCAGCAGCTTAGAGGGGTACACGCAGTATTTT. The rearrangement links TRBV7-9 to TRBJ2-3; a weak D match, TRBD1 (5 bases). The CDR3 consists of 12 residues. Germline values: CDR1 SEHNR, CDR2 FQNEAQ (reference sequence). With 1 base removed from V and 9 bases from J, the gap between germline ends came to 8 bases.

V is TRBV2 and J is TRBJ1-1, with 8 bases aligning to TRBD1. Germline V gene data show CDR1 as SNHLY and CDR2 as FYNNEI. V gave up 8 bases and J gave up 2 bases; unmatched junction bases: 7. The CDR3 spans 14 residues. The CDR3 here is CASQLQGVNTEAFF. In DNA form, the CDR3 reads TGTGCCAGCCAATTACAGGGGGTAAACACTGAAGCTTTCTTT.

The chain is built from TRBV10-3 and TRBJ2-7; no clear D. CDR3 length equals 11 residues. With 7 bases removed from V and 5 bases from J, the gap between germline ends came to 9 bases. Germline CDR1 is ENHRY and CDR2 is SYGVKD. DNA for the CDR3: TGTGCCATCACCTGGAGACACGAGCAGTACTTC. Translation: CAITWRHEQYF.

The J gene is TRBJ1-2, the V gene TRBV27; 7 bases align to TRBD1. The CDR3 covers 17 residues. The junction had 10 bases not matched to a gene; V was cut back by 2 bases and J by 1 base. Germline V gives CDR1 MNHEY, CDR2 SMNVEV (reference sequence). CDR3 DNA: TGTGCCAGCAGTTTAAAGGGACAGCGTACTAATAACTATGGCTACACCTTC. Protein: CASSLKGQRTNNYGYTF.

The table lists this clone with a few counts. V usage is TRBV4-1 and J usage is TRBJ2-2; maybe TRBD2 (6 bases). V lost 8 bases and J 6 bases, leaving 19 bases between the germline ends. The length of the CDR3 is 15 residues. CDR1 is MGHRA, CDR2 YSYEKL, per germline. CDR3 coding DNA: TGCGCCAGCGGGCGGGCGGGGACGACCTCCGGGGAGCTGTTTTTT. It specifies CASGRAGTTSGELFF.

CDR3 loop: CASSDGVSNQPQHF. In DNA form, the CDR3 reads TGCGCCAGCAGTGACGGAGTAAGCAATCAGCCCCAGCATTTT. V is TRBV10-1 and J is TRBJ1-5; unclear D gene. The germline V gene has CDR1 WNHNN and CDR2 SYGVQD (reference sequence). Trimming removed 3 bases at V and 1 base at J, with 7 bases between. CDR3 length: 14 residues.

The rearrangement uses TRBV18 and TRBJ2-5; TRBD2 matches 8 bases. The CDR3 has 16 amino acids. V gave up 6 bases and J gave up 0 bases; unmatched junction bases: 9. Germline V CDR1 and CDR2: KGHSH, LQKENI. In nucleotides, the CDR3 is TGTGCCAGCTCCCCGGCGGGGGGTCGGTACCAAGAGACCCAGTACTTC. Translation: CASSPAGGRYQETQYF.

This clone came up once. J is TRBJ1-5 and V is TRBV2, with TRBD1 matching over 9 bases. V was clipped by 1 base and J by 7 bases; unmatched bases: 5. Per the germline V gene, CDR1 is SNHLY and CDR2 is FYNNEI. This CDR3 has 15 residues. CDR3 DNA: TGTGCCAGCAGTGAAGGGGGGACAGGGCGGCAGCCCCAGCATTTT. This sequence encodes CASSEGGTGRQPQHF. Full variable domain (outside the CDR3, taken from reference TRBV2 and TRBJ1-5): EPEVTQTPSHQVTQMGQEVILRCVPISNHLYFYWYRQILGQKVEFLVSFYNNEISEKSEIFDDQFSVERPDGSNFTLKIRSTKLEDSAMYFCASSEGGTGRQPQHFGDGTRLSIL.

The rearrangement links TRBV7-3 to TRBJ2-2, with 10 bases fitting TRBD2. The CDR3 totals 16 residues. The germline gives CDR1 SGHTA, CDR2 FQGTGA. V dropped 2 bases and J dropped 6; count of bases not matched to a gene: 6. The chain's CDR3 is CASSLAPAGGAGELFF. The CDR3 DNA is TGTGCCAGCAGCTTAGCGCCAGCGGGGGGGGCCGGGGAGCTGTTTTTT.

The sample holds a few counts of this clone. The rearrangement links TRBV5-4 to TRBJ1-1; 8 nucleotides agree with TRBD1. Unmatched junction bases numbered 9, after V lost 3 bases and J lost 2 bases. Per the germline V gene, CDR1 is SGHNT and CDR2 is YYREEE (reference sequence). This CDR3 contains 16 residues. CDR3 sequence (DNA): TGTGCCAGCAGCTCATACAGGGGGGCCCAAAACACTGAAGCTTTCTTT. Protein: CASSSYRGAQNTEAFF.

The V call is TRBV7-9, the J call TRBJ2-3, with TRBD2 as a possible D gene (6 bases). This CDR3 has 15 residues. From germline, CDR1 is SEHNR and CDR2 FQNEAQ (reference sequence). Trimming stripped 5 bases from V and 4 bases from J, with 16 bases between. The chain's CDR3 is CASSPYGGEADTQYF. The CDR3 DNA reads as TGTGCCAGCAGCCCCTACGGTGGGGAGGCAGATACGCAGTATTTT.

The V and J genes are TRBV7-3 and TRBJ1-1, with D maybe TRBD1 (5 bases). Germline CDR1 and CDR2: SGHTA and FQGTGA. The CDR3 is 13 amino acids. Trimming cost V 4 bases and J 0 bases, with 6 bases left between them. CDR3 DNA: TGTGCCAGCAGCTCACAGGTGAACACTGAAGCTTTCTTT. Protein product: CASSSQVNTEAFF.